These 6 T cell receptor beta chains came from one sample sequenced in a study of blood T cell repertoires in COVID-19. Produced via immunoSEQ multiplex PCR; TCRdb's table is partial and in-frame only. The repertoire holds roughly 100,000 clones, with about 90% as singletons. Sequenced input: peripheral blood. The receptors were gathered from a woman aged 50 to 60 with COVID-19, enrolled during active disease.

CDR3 DNA sequence: TGCGCCAGCAGCTTGGGACTCATACGGGATGAGCAGTTCTTC. Translating it yields CASSLGLIRDEQFF. The chain uses TRBV5-1 and TRBJ2-1; no clear D gene. CDR3 length: 14 residues. The germline V and J ends were trimmed by 0 bases and 8 bases, with 12 bases remaining between them. Germline V CDR1 and CDR2: SGHRS, YFSETQ.

The rearrangement uses TRBV19 and TRBJ1-1, with a weak D call TRBD1 (6 bases). Germline values: CDR1 LNHDA, CDR2 SQIVND (reference sequence). The CDR3 consists of 13 residues. V was pared by 3 bases and J by 10 bases, with 15 bases between. DNA for the CDR3: TGTGCCAGTAGTATTCAAGGAGCAGGGGCAGCTTTCTTT. This encodes CASSIQGAGAAFF.

This rearrangement joins TRBV24-1 to TRBJ1-1; TRBD1 is a possible D gene (6 bases). The V and J ends lost 4 bases and 4 bases respectively, with 9 bases between them. Germline assignment: CDR1 KGHDR and CDR2 SFDVKD. The CDR3 is made up of 13 amino acids. CDR3 in DNA: TGTGCCACCAGTGACGGGGGGCTCACTGAAGCTTTCTTT. This codes for CATSDGGLTEAFF.

This clone was counted only a few times. The chain combines TRBV27 with TRBJ2-7, with 8 bases matching TRBD1. Germline CDR1 reads MNHEY; CDR2 reads SMNVEV (reference sequence). The trim removed 2 bases at V and 3 bases at J, leaving 12 bases unmatched. The CDR3 has 17 residues. The CDR3 is CASSLAGGQGAYYEQYF. CDR3 in DNA: TGTGCCAGCAGTTTAGCGGGTGGGCAGGGGGCCTACTACGAGCAGTACTTC.

The chain joins TRBV11-2 to TRBJ1-1, with a possible D match to TRBD1 (6 bases). Per germline, CDR1 SGHAT and CDR2 FQNNGV. The length of the CDR3 is 14 residues. With 5 bases removed from V and 2 bases from J, the gap between germline ends came to 12 bases. The CDR3 sequence: CASSPMGTNTEAFF. The CDR3, as DNA: TGTGCCAGCAGCCCAATGGGGACAAACACTGAAGCTTTCTTT.

The CDR3 DNA reads as TGTGCCAGCAGTTACTCCGAGCCGAACACTGAAGCTTTCTTT. Its translation is CASSYSEPNTEAFF. This rearrangement joins TRBV6-6 to TRBJ1-1, with D unresolved. Germline CDR1 and CDR2: MNHNY and SVGAGI (reference sequence). With 0 bases removed from V and 1 base from J, the gap between germline ends came to 6 bases. The CDR3 has 14 residues.